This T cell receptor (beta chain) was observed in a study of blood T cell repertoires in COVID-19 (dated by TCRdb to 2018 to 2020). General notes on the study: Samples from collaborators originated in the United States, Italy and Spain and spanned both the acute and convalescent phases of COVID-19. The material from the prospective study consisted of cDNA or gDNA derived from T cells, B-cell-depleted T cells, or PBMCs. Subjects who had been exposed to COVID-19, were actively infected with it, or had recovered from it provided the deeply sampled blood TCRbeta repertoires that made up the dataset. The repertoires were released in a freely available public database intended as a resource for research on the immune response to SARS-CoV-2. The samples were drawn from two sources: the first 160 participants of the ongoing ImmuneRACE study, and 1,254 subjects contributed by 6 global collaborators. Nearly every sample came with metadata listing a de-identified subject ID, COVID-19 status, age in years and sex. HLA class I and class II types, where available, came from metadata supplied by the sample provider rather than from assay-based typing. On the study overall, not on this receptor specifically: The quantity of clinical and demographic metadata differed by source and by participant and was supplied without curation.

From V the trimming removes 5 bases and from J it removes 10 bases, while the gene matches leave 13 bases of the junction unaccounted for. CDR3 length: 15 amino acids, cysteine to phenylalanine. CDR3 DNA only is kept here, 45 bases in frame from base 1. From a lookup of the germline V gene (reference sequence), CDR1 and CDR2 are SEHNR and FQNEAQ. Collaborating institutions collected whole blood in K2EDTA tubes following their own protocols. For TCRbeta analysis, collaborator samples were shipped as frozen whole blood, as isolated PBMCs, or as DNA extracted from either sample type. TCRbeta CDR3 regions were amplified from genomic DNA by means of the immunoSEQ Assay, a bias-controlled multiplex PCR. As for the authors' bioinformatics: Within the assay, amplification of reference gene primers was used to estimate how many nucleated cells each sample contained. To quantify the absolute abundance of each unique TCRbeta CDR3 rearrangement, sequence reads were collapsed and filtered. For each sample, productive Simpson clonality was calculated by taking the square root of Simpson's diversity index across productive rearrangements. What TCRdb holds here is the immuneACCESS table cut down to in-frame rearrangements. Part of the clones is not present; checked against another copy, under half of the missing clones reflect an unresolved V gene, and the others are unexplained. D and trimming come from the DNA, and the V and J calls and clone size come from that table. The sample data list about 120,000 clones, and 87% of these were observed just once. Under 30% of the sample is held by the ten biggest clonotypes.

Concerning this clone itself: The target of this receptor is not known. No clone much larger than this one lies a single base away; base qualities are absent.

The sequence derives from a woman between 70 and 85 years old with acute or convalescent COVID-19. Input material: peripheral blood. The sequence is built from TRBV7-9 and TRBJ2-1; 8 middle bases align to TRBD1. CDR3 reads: CASSTDRGADREQFF. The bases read TGTGCCAGCAGCACTGACAGGGGAGCCGATAGAGAGCAGTTCTTC.